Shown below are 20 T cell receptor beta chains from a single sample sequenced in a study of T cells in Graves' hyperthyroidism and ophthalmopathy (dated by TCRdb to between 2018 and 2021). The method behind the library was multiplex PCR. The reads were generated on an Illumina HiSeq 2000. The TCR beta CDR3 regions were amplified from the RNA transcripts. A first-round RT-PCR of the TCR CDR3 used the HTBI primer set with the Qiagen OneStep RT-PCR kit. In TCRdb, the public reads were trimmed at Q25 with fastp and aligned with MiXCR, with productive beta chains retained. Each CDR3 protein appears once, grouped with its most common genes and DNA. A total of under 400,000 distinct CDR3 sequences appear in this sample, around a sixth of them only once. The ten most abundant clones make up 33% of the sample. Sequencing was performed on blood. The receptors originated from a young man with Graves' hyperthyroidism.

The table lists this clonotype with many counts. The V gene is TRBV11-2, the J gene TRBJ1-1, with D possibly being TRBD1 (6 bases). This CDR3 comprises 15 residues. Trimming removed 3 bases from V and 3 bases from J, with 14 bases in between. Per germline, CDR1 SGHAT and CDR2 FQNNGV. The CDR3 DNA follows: TGTGCCAGCAGCTTGGACCGGGGACAATACACTGAAGCTTTCTTT. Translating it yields CASSLDRGQYTEAFF.

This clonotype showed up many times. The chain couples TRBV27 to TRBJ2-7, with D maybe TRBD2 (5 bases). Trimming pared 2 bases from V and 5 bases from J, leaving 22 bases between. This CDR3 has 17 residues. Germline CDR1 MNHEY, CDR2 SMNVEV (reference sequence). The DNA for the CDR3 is TGTGCCAGCAGTTTAATGTATGGAGGCAGCGCTATGGACGAGCAGTACTTC. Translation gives CASSLMYGGSAMDEQYF.

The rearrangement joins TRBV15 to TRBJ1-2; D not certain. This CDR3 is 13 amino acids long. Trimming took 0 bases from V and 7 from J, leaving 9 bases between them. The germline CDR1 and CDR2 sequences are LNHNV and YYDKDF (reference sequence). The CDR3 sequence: CATSRDQRAGYTF. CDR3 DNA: TGTGCCACCAGCAGAGATCAGCGGGCTGGCTACACCTTC.

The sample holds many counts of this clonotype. The CDR3 region has the DNA TGTGCCAGCAGCCAAGTGCCTGGCTACACCTTC. Its translation: CASSQVPGYTF. The chain links TRBV3-1 to TRBJ1-2; D is uncertain. V gave up 1 base and J gave up 7 bases, with 4 bases separating them. Germline-derived CDR1 and CDR2 are LGHDT and YNNKEL (reference sequence). The CDR3 is made up of 11 amino acids.

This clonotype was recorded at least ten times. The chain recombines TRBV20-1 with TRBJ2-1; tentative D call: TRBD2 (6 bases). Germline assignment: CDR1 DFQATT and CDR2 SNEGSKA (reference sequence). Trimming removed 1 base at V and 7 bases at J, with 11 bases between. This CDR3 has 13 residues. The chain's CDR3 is CSARGLGRNEQFF. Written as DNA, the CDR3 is TGCAGTGCTAGAGGACTAGGGCGGAATGAGCAGTTCTTC.

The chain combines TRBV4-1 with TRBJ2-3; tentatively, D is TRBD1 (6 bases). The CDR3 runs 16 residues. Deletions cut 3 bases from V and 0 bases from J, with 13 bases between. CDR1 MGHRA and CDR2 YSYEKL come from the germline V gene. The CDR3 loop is CASSQDDRMSTDTQYF. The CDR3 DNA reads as TGCGCCAGCAGCCAGGACGACAGGATGAGCACAGATACGCAGTATTTT.

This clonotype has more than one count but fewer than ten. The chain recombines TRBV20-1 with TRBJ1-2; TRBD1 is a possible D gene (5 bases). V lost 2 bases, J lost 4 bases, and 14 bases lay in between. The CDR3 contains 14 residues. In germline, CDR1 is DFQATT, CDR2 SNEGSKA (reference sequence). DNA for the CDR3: TGCAGTGCTAGACCCAGGGCCCGGGGCTATGGCTACACCTTC. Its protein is CSARPRARGYGYTF.

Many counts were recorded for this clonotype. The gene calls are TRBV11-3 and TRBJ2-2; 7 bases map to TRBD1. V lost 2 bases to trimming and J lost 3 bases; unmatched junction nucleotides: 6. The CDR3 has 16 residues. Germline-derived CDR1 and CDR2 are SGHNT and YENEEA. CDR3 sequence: CASSLPPGQHTGELFF. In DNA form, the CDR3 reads TGTGCCAGCAGCTTACCCCCGGGACAGCACACCGGGGAGCTGTTTTTT. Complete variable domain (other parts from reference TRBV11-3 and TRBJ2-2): EAGVVQSPRYKIIEKKQPVAFWCNPISGHNTLYWYLQNLGQGPELLIRYENEEAVDDSQLPKDRFSAERLKGVDSTLKIQPAELGDSAVYLCASSLPPGQHTGELFFGEGSRLTVL.

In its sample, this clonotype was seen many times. The CDR3 here is CASRPGTGYTEAFF. The CDR3 nucleotides read TGTGCCAGCCGTCCCGGGACAGGGTACACTGAAGCTTTCTTT. The chain is built from TRBV2 and TRBJ1-1; 9 bases fit TRBD1. The CDR3 spans 14 residues. Germline values: CDR1 SNHLY, CDR2 FYNNEI. The V segment lost 8 bases and the J segment 3 bases; nucleotides outside the gene matches: 7.

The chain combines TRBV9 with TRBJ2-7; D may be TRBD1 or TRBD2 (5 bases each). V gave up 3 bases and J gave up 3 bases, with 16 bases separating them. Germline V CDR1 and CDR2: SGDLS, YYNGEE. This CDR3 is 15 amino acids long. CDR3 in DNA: TGTGCCAGCAGCGAGGGACCGACTAACGGCTACGAGCAGTACTTC. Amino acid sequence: CASSEGPTNGYEQYF.

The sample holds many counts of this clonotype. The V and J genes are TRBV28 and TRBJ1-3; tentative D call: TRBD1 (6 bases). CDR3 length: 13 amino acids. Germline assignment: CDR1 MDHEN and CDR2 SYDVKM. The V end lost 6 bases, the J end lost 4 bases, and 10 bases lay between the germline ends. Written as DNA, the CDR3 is TGTGCCAGCAGCCGGACAGCCGGAAACACCATATATTTT. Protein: CASSRTAGNTIYF.

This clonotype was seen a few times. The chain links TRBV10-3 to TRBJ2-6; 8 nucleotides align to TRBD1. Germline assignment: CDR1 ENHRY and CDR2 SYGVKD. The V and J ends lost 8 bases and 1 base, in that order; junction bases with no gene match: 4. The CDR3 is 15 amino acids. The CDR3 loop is CAIGQGQSGANVLTF. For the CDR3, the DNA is TGTGCCATCGGACAGGGACAATCTGGGGCCAACGTCCTGACTTTC.

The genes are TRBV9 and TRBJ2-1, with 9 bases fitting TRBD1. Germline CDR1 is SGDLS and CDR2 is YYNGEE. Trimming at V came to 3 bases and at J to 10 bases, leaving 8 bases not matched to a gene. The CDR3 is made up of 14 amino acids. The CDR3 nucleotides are TGTGCCAGCAGCGCAGGGACAGGGAGCTACGAGCAGTTCTTC. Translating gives CASSAGTGSYEQFF.

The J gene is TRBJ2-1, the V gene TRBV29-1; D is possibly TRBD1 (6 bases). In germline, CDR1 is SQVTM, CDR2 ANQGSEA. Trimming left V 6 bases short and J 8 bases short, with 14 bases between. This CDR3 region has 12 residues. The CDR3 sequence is CSVRTGTDEQFF. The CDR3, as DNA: TGCAGCGTCCGAACAGGGACCGATGAGCAGTTCTTC.

CDR3 residues: CASSSQRTGGTVTALHF. The CDR3 bases are TGTGCCAGCAGTTCTCAAAGGACAGGGGGAACGGTTACGGCCCTCCACTTT. V is TRBV28 and J is TRBJ1-6; 10 bases line up with TRBD1. Looked up from germline, CDR1 is MDHEN and CDR2 is SYDVKM. Trimming cost V 4 bases and J 14 bases; bases outside gene matches: 17. The CDR3 is 17 residues long.

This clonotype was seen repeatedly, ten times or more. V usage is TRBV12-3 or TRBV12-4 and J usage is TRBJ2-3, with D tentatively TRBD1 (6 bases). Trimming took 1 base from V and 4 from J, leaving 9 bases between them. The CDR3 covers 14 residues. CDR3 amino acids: CASSLVRGADTQYF. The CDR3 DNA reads TGTGCCAGCAGTTTAGTCAGGGGCGCAGATACGCAGTATTTT.

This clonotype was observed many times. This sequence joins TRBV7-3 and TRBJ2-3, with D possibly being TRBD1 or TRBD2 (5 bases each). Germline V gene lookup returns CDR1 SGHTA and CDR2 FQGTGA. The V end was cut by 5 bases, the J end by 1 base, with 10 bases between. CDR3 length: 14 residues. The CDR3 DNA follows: TGTGCCAGCAGCCCAAGGGACCGCACAGATACGCAGTATTTT. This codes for CASSPRDRTDTQYF. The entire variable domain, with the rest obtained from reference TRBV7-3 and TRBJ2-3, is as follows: GAGVSQTPSNKVTEKGKYVELRCDPISGHTALYWYRQSLGQGPEFLIYFQGTGAADDSGLPNDRFFAVRPEGSVSTLKIQRTERGDSAVYLCASSPRDRTDTQYFGPGTRLTVL.

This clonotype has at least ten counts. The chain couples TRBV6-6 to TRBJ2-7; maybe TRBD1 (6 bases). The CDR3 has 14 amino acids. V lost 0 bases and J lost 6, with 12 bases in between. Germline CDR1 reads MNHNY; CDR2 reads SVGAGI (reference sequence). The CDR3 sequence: CASSYSGQTPEQYF. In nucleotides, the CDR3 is TGTGCCAGCAGTTACTCAGGACAGACGCCCGAGCAGTACTTC.

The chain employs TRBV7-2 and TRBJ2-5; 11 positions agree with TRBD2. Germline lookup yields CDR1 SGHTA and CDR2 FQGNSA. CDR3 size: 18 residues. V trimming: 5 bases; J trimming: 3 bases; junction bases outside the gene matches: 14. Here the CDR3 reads CASSPGLAEPDEEETQYF. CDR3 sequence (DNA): TGTGCCAGCAGCCCGGGACTAGCGGAGCCCGACGAAGAAGAGACCCAGTACTTC. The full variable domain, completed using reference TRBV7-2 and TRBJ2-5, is GAGVSQSPSNKVTEKGKDVELRCDPISGHTALYWYRQSLGQGLEFLIYFQGNSAPDKSGLPSDRFSAERTGGSVSTLTIQRTQQEDSAVYLCASSPGLAEPDEEETQYFGPGTRLLVL.

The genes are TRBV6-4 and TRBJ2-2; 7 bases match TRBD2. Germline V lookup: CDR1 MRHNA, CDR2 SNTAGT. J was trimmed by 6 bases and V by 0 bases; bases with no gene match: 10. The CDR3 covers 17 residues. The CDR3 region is CASSDSMREGLSGELFF. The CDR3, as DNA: TGTGCCAGCAGTGACTCGATGAGGGAGGGCTTGTCCGGGGAGCTGTTTTTT.